This TCR beta chain was found in a study of T cell responses to AZD1222 COVID-19 vaccine (dated by TCRdb to about 2021). About the investigation overall: AZD1222 recipients whose second dose came at about 4 weeks and those whose second dose came at about 12 weeks were combined into one group, since spike-specific TCR depth and breadth did not differ between the two schedules. Enrollment into the trials was organized by age into subgroups of 18-55, 56-69 and 70-plus years, and those subgroups contained approximately 150, 30 and 60 TCR-sequenced participants, respectively. A total of approximately 240 trial participants underwent TCR sequencing, of whom around 200 received two doses of AZD1222 and around 26 received two doses of the MenACWY control vaccine. General findings and caveats noted by the study authors: In the small 56-69-year group, the increase in depth fell short of significance, most likely because of low power. Participants were mostly white British, with more females than males. The authors suggested clonal diversity may have been underestimated. After two AZD1222 doses, both the breadth and the depth of spike-specific TCRs were significantly higher than at day 0 and than in MenACWY recipients. Conclusions about previously exposed vaccinees are limited because only a handful of AZD1222 recipients were SARS-CoV-2 seropositive at baseline. Nearly half of unique spike-specific TCRs reportedly recognized epitopes outside regions mutated in the B.1.351 and B.1.1.7 variants. Because no day 14 peak-response samples were available, the repertoires could be characterized only after the peak T cell response. The whole spike protein was spanned by vaccine-associated CD4 TCRs, and dominant responses were seen in regions 160-218 and 743-854.

Notes on this clone: Its antigen target is currently unknown. Base qualities are not recorded, but no much larger clone differs from it by a single base.

What this sample's time point label stands for: baseline before first vaccination. The vaccinee samples were drawn from two UK trials, COV001 and COV002, one of which was a single-blind randomized controlled phase 2/3 trial testing AZD1222 (ChAdOx1 nCoV-19) in healthy adults. For TCRbeta chain sequencing, PBMC samples from trial participants were taken at day 0 and at day 28 after the second dose. The CDR3 regions of human TCRbeta chains were analyzed by immunosequencing. The paper's processing steps were these. Repertoire TCRs were matched against a reference library of SARS-CoV-2-specific TCRs generated with the MIRA antigen-specificity platform. Breadth was defined as the fraction of unique TCRs that were SARS-CoV-2-associated, and depth was defined as the fraction of total T cells that were SARS-CoV-2-associated. Using the MIRA data, each spike-specific TCR was assigned both to the spike region to which the TCR was reactive and to a CD4 or CD8 class. Log10-transformed breadth and depth values were compared by one-way ANOVA with Sidak's multiple comparisons tests. TCRdb mirrors the immuneACCESS table, restricted to in-frame sequences. Some clones are absent from its copies; in checked studies, under half trace to an unresolved V gene, and the reason for the others is unknown. V and J calls and clone size are those listed in that table; D and trimming were worked out from the DNA. The sample table lists 150,000 to 200,000 clones, approximately 92% of them with a count of one. The top ten constitute roughly 1.3% of the sample.

V sheds 0 bases and J sheds 7 bases, leaving 8 bases between their ends. CDR1 and CDR2, per the germline V gene, are SGHDT and YYEEEE. The CDR3 goes from the cysteine to the phenylalanine over 13 residues. The kept DNA is CDR3 alone, 39 bases in frame from the first base. The chain couples TRBV5-6 to TRBJ1-5; the D gene identity is not certain. This specimen was peripheral blood, taken on day 0 of AZD1222 vaccination. The sequence derives from an adult in good health. The DNA sequence reads TGTGCCAGCAGCTTGGGCAGGTTACAGCCCCAGCATTTT. The encoded protein is CASSLGRLQPQHF.